Each of the 32 T cell receptor beta chains below was sequenced from the same sample in a study of blood T cell repertoires in COVID-19. The protocol was immunoSEQ multiplex PCR, while the TCRdb copy is restricted to in-frame clones and leaves out a portion. The table includes some 110,000 clones, 70% to 80% detected once. The source material was peripheral blood. The receptors originated from an elderly man with COVID-19, enrolled during active disease.

This clone was seen a handful of times. CDR3 protein: CASRPGQGGLGQPQHF. CDR3 in DNA: TGTGCCAGCAGACCCGGACAGGGGGGGCTTGGGCAGCCCCAGCATTTT. J is TRBJ1-5 and V is TRBV28; 10 nucleotides align to TRBD1. The CDR3 totals 16 residues. Germline CDR1 reads MDHEN; CDR2 reads SYDVKM. The junction had 12 bases not matched to a gene; V was cut back by 6 bases and J by 7 bases.

J is TRBJ1-1 and V is TRBV2; D not certain. Trimming removed 6 bases from V and 4 bases from J, with 12 bases in between. Germline V gene sequence: CDR1 SNHLY, CDR2 FYNNEI. The length of the CDR3 is 13 residues. CDR3: CASRARVGTEAFF. The CDR3 DNA sequence: TGTGCCAGCAGGGCGAGGGTGGGCACTGAAGCTTTCTTT. The full variable domain, rest sourced from reference TRBV2 and TRBJ1-1, is EPEVTQTPSHQVTQMGQEVILRCVPISNHLYFYWYRQILGQKVEFLVSFYNNEISEKSEIFDDQFSVERPDGSNFTLKIRSTKLEDSAMYFCASRARVGTEAFFGQGTRLTVV.

This clone was observed once. This sequence joins TRBV6-5 and TRBJ1-4; tentatively, D is TRBD1 (6 bases). Per germline, CDR1 MNHEY and CDR2 SVGAGI. This CDR3 is built from 15 residues. V was shortened by 6 bases and J by 8 bases, with 19 bases between the two germline ends. As DNA, the CDR3 is TGTGCCAGCAGCAGAAATCAGGGGATTCGGGAAAAACTGTTTTTT. It is translated as CASSRNQGIREKLFF.

The V gene is TRBV27, the J gene TRBJ2-7, with 13 nucleotides matching TRBD2. The V gene end was trimmed by 6 bases and the J gene end by 2 bases; junction bases not matched to a gene: 1. CDR3 length: 14 amino acids. CDR1 is MNHEY, CDR2 SMNVEV, per germline (reference sequence). The CDR3 DNA sequence: TGTGCCAGCAGGGGACTAGCGGGGACCTACGAGCAGTACTTC. It yields the protein CASRGLAGTYEQYF.

The CDR3 sequence: CASTKGTSGGNEQFF. CDR3 coding DNA: TGTGCCAGCACCAAAGGGACTAGCGGGGGGAATGAGCAGTTCTTC. The V gene is TRBV6-5, the J gene TRBJ2-1; TRBD2 agrees at 15 bases. V trimming: 7 bases; J trimming: 7 bases; junction bases outside the gene matches: 5. The CDR3 spans 15 residues. Germline CDR1 MNHEY, CDR2 SVGAGI.

The V gene is TRBV12-3 or TRBV12-4, the J gene TRBJ2-7; a weak D match, TRBD2 (5 bases). V shed 3 bases and J shed 0 bases, with 6 bases lying between them. The CDR3 loop spans 13 amino acids. CDR3 in amino acids: CASSFRGSYEQYF. DNA of the CDR3: TGTGCCAGCAGTTTTCGGGGCTCCTACGAGCAGTACTTC.

This chain connects TRBV7-8 to TRBJ1-5; no firm D call. The V end was cut by 5 bases, the J end by 0 bases, with 11 bases between. Germline CDR1 is SGHVS and CDR2 is FQNEAQ. This CDR3 spans 15 amino acids. In DNA form, the CDR3 reads TGTGCCAGCAGCCTCTTGCCGGTTAGCAATCAGCCCCAGCATTTT. This translates into CASSLLPVSNQPQHF.

The chain carries TRBV19 and TRBJ2-3, with 11 positions matching TRBD1. V trimming: 4 bases; J trimming: 0 bases; junction bases outside the gene matches: 6. The length of the CDR3 is 17 residues. Germline loops: CDR1 LNHDA, CDR2 SQIVND (reference sequence). CDR3 bases: TGTGCCAGTAGTACAGGGACAGGGGGATACAGCACAGATACGCAGTATTTT. It encodes CASSTGTGGYSTDTQYF.

The V gene is TRBV10-1, the J gene TRBJ2-7; 11 bases are a match to TRBD1. The J segment lost 3 bases and the V segment lost 1 base, leaving 2 bases of the junction unmatched. The CDR3 runs to 15 residues. Germline loops: CDR1 WNHNN, CDR2 SYGVQD (reference sequence). CDR3 protein: CASSEWGQGDYEQYF. In nucleotides, the CDR3 is TGCGCCAGCAGTGAGTGGGGACAGGGGGACTACGAGCAGTACTTC.

CDR3 sequence reads: CASSPQDSTDTQYF. As DNA, the CDR3 is TGTGCCAGCAGCCCTCAAGACTCCACAGATACGCAGTATTTT. The chain employs TRBV9 and TRBJ2-3; no clear D. The CDR3 totals 14 residues. V gave up 4 bases and J gave up 2 bases, with 11 bases separating them. The germline V gene has CDR1 SGDLS and CDR2 YYNGEE.

This sequence joins TRBV11-2 and TRBJ2-1; 11 bases match TRBD2. Looked up from germline, CDR1 is SGHAT and CDR2 is FQNNGV. The V and J ends lost 4 bases and 3 bases, in that order; junction bases with no gene match: 2. This CDR3 has 15 residues. The DNA of the CDR3 is TGTGCCAGCAGCTATAGCGGGGGGGGCTACAATGAGCAGTTCTTC. The encoded protein is CASSYSGGGYNEQFF.

The V call is TRBV5-1, the J call TRBJ1-1; 7 bases are a match to TRBD1. Germline trimming cut 4 bases from V and 1 base from J; bases unmatched to any gene: 4. Germline CDR1 SGHRS, CDR2 YFSETQ. The CDR3 has 14 residues. The CDR3 loop reads CASSTWTGNTEAFF. The CDR3 bases are TGCGCCAGCAGCACCTGGACAGGGAACACTGAAGCTTTCTTT.

The V and J genes are TRBV28 and TRBJ2-7; D unclear. Germline CDR1 MDHEN, CDR2 SYDVKM. The CDR3 is 14 amino acids. Trimming removed 7 bases at V and 0 bases at J, with 13 bases between. The CDR3 spells CASIRLHGSYEQYF. The CDR3 region has the DNA TGTGCCAGCATTCGGTTGCATGGCTCCTACGAGCAGTACTTC.

The chain links TRBV6-6 to TRBJ1-4; unclear D gene. CDR1 is MNHNY and CDR2 is SVGAGI in the germline V gene (reference sequence). Trimming pared 2 bases from V and 7 bases from J, leaving 11 bases between. The CDR3 sequence is 14 residues long. This CDR3 is CASSYGSAREKLFF. The CDR3 bases are TGTGCCAGCAGTTACGGGTCAGCGCGTGAAAAACTGTTTTTT.

The chain joins TRBV2 to TRBJ1-2; perhaps TRBD1 as D (6 bases). The CDR3 runs to 14 residues. The germline gives CDR1 SNHLY, CDR2 FYNNEI. V was trimmed by 1 base and J by 4 bases, leaving 10 bases between them. CDR3 in amino acids: CASSEGRGIYGYTF. The CDR3 DNA follows: TGTGCCAGCAGTGAAGGCAGGGGCATCTATGGCTACACCTTC. Variable domain in full (rest from reference TRBV2 and TRBJ1-2): EPEVTQTPSHQVTQMGQEVILRCVPISNHLYFYWYRQILGQKVEFLVSFYNNEISEKSEIFDDQFSVERPDGSNFTLKIRSTKLEDSAMYFCASSEGRGIYGYTFGSGTRLTVV.

About this clone: This may come from a read error, since a much larger clone is one base off. Other DNA sequences in the same sample also yield this CDR3. This chain joins TRBV24-1 and TRBJ2-2; 8 bases map to TRBD1. The germline V gene has CDR1 KGHDR and CDR2 SFDVKD. This CDR3 is built from 16 residues. V trimming: 3 bases; J trimming: 2 bases; junction bases outside the gene matches: 4. CDR3 amino acids: CATSDPGTGNTGELFF. As DNA, the CDR3 is TGTGCCACCAGTGATCCCGGGACAGGTAACACCGGGGAGCTGTTTTTT.

The genes are TRBV7-9 and TRBJ1-2, with D possibly TRBD1 on 6 matching bases. CDR1 is SEHNR and CDR2 is FQNEAQ in the germline V gene (reference sequence). This CDR3 comprises 13 residues. The V gene lost 3 bases and the J gene lost 3 bases, with 8 bases spanning the gap. The CDR3 DNA follows: TGTGCCAGCAGCTTGCCAGGGGACTATGGCTACACCTTC. Translated: CASSLPGDYGYTF.

The chain joins TRBV5-6 to TRBJ1-2, with a possible D match to TRBD1 (5 bases). This CDR3 has 14 amino acids. Germline V gene sequence: CDR1 SGHDT, CDR2 YYEEEE. The V and J ends lost 0 bases and 0 bases respectively, with 6 bases between them. The CDR3 spells CASSLARANYGYTF. The DNA for the CDR3 is TGTGCCAGCAGCTTGGCCAGGGCTAACTATGGCTACACCTTC.

The chain has TRBV7-9 and TRBJ1-3, with D possibly TRBD1 on 6 matching bases. This CDR3 region has 15 residues. Trimming removed 4 bases at V and 0 bases at J, with 10 bases between. In germline, CDR1 is SEHNR, CDR2 FQNEAQ (reference sequence). CDR3 in DNA: TGTGCCAGCAGCTCCGGACAGAGCTCTGGAAACACCATATATTTT. Translating it yields CASSSGQSSGNTIYF.

The V and J genes are TRBV7-8 and TRBJ2-7, with TRBD1 identical over 7 bases. The V gene end was trimmed by 2 bases and the J gene end by 5 bases; junction bases not matched to a gene: 3. The CDR3 extends over 13 amino acids. CDR1 SGHVS and CDR2 FQNEAQ come from the germline V gene. The CDR3, as DNA: TGTGCCAGCAGCTTACGACAGGGAAACGAGCAGTACTTC. Amino acid sequence: CASSLRQGNEQYF.

V is TRBV4-3 and J is TRBJ2-5; weak D call: TRBD2 (6 bases). V shed 1 base and J shed 0 bases, with 9 bases lying between them. CDR1 is LGHNA, CDR2 YSLEER, per germline. The CDR3 runs to 15 residues. CDR3 sequence reads: CASSQGLGYQETQYF. CDR3 in DNA: TGCGCCAGCAGCCAAGGACTAGGGTACCAAGAGACCCAGTACTTC.

The chain couples TRBV11-1 to TRBJ2-5, with D hard to call. CDR1 is SGHAT, CDR2 FQDESV, per germline (reference sequence). The CDR3 runs to 13 residues. Trimming took 5 bases from V and 5 from J, leaving 12 bases between them. DNA of the CDR3: TGTGCCAGCAGCCTGAGAATAGTGGAGACCCAGTACTTC. Translation gives CASSLRIVETQYF.

The V call is TRBV5-6, the J call TRBJ1-5, with D possibly matching TRBD1 (6 bases). Germline loops: CDR1 SGHDT, CDR2 YYEEEE. CDR3 length equals 14 residues. The V and J ends lost 0 bases and 5 bases respectively, with 9 bases between them. CDR3 coding DNA: TGTGCCAGCAGCTTGGCAGGGGTCGATCAGCCCCAGCATTTT. This encodes CASSLAGVDQPQHF.

The J gene is TRBJ1-1, the V gene TRBV15, with TRBD1 matching over 7 bases. The V gene's germline CDR1 is LNHNV and CDR2 YYDKDF (reference sequence). V was clipped by 1 base and J by 4 bases; unmatched bases: 3. The CDR3 consists of 14 residues. CDR3 DNA: TGTGCCACCAGCAGAGGGACAGGTGTCACTGAAGCTTTCTTT. Translated: CATSRGTGVTEAFF.

The chain combines TRBV10-3 with TRBJ1-4; TRBD1 matches 7 bases. This CDR3 has 13 residues. V gave up 6 bases and J gave up 8 bases; unmatched junction bases: 6. Germline V gives CDR1 ENHRY, CDR2 SYGVKD. In DNA, the CDR3 is TGTGCCATCAGGGGGACAGAGGAAGAAAAACTGTTTTTT. Translation: CAIRGTEEEKLFF.

The chain recombines TRBV18 with TRBJ1-1, with D perhaps TRBD1 (5 bases). Looked up from germline, CDR1 is KGHSH and CDR2 is LQKENI. This CDR3 has 15 residues. Trimming took 5 bases from V and 1 from J, leaving 14 bases between them. The CDR3 DNA sequence: TGTGCCAGCTCATCGGACATCCTGGGGAACACTGAAGCTTTCTTT. It yields the protein CASSSDILGNTEAFF.

This clone was detected only once. The V and J genes are TRBV4-3 and TRBJ2-3, with 10 bases that match TRBD2. V lost 0 bases, J lost 4 bases, and 7 bases stayed unmatched. The CDR3 covers 17 residues. The germline CDR1 and CDR2 sequences are LGHNA and YSLEER. CDR3 bases: TGCGCCAGCAGCCAAGAGAGAACTAGCGGGACCGCAGATACGCAGTATTTT. Protein sequence: CASSQERTSGTADTQYF.

V is TRBV2 and J is TRBJ2-1; D might be TRBD1 (7 bases). Trimming cost V 8 bases and J 8 bases, with 19 bases left between them. This CDR3 is built from 14 residues. Germline values: CDR1 SNHLY, CDR2 FYNNEI. In DNA, the CDR3 is TGTGCCAGCGGGGATCTAGGGGGGACAGATGAGCAGTTCTTC. Translated, it gives CASGDLGGTDEQFF.

The chain combines TRBV7-8 with TRBJ2-7, with 12 bases aligning to TRBD1. The CDR3 has 18 residues. The junction had 12 bases not matched to a gene; V was cut back by 3 bases and J by 3 bases. Germline V CDR1 and CDR2: SGHVS, FQNEAQ. The CDR3 DNA is TGTGCCAGCAGCTTTCAGACGGGACAGGGGGCTAGTGTCTACGAGCAGTACTTC. Amino acids: CASSFQTGQGASVYEQYF.

The V and J genes are TRBV6-5 and TRBJ1-3; no firm D call. This CDR3 has 15 amino acids. Trimming removed 0 bases from V and 3 bases from J, with 9 bases in between. Per the germline V gene, CDR1 is MNHEY and CDR2 is SVGAGI. The CDR3 coding sequence is TGTGCCAGCAGTTACTCGTCCGCCAGTGGAAACACCATATATTTT. Its protein is CASSYSSASGNTIYF.

The chain links TRBV3-1 (or the pseudogene TRBV3-2) to TRBJ2-3, with TRBD2 identical over 9 bases. Per germline, CDR1 LGHDT and CDR2 YNNKEL (reference sequence). The CDR3 loop spans 14 amino acids. J was trimmed by 10 bases and V by 2 bases; bases with no gene match: 7. Written as DNA, the CDR3 is TGTGCCAGCAGCCAATTGGCTAGCGGGGAGGCGCAGTATTTT. It encodes CASSQLASGEAQYF.

The chain couples TRBV7-2 to TRBJ2-3; D is unresolved. The germline CDR1 and CDR2 sequences are SGHTA and FQGNSA. Trimming shortened V by 5 bases and J by 0 bases, and 9 bases separated the two germline ends. The length of the CDR3 is 14 residues. CDR3 protein: CASSPHQSTDTQYF. The CDR3 DNA reads as TGTGCCAGCAGCCCTCATCAGAGCACAGATACGCAGTATTTT.